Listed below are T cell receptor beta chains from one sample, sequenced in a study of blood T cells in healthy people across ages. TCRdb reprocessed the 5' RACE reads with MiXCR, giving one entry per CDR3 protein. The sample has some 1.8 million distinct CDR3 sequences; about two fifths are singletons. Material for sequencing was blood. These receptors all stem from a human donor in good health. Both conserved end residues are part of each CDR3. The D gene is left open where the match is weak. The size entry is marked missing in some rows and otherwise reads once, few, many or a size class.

CATSRDRLNTEAFF | TGTGCCACCAGCAGAGACAGGTTGAACACTGAAGCTTTCTTT | TRBJ1-1 | TRBV15 | 14 | few | NA
CASSPLDVEYGYTF | TGTGCCAGCAGCCCACTGGACGTGGAATATGGCTACACCTTC | TRBJ1-2 | TRBV25-1 | 14 | once | NA
CASSFWGQGKNIQYF | TGTGCCAGCAGTTTCTGGGGACAGGGGAAAAACATTCAGTACTTC | TRBJ2-4 | TRBV12-3/TRBV12-4 | 15 | few | TRBD1
CASSSRDTLPGANVLTF | TGTGCCAGCAGCTCTCGGGACACCCTCCCTGGGGCCAACGTCCTGACTTTC | TRBJ2-6 | TRBV7-8 | 17 | NA | NA
CASSLGLNQETQYF | TGTGCCAGCAGCTTAGGCCTTAACCAGGAGACCCAGTACTTC | TRBJ2-5 | TRBV7-2 | 14 | few | NA
CASSSLRDRGNEKLFF | TGTGCCAGCAGTTCCCTCCGGGACAGGGGGAATGAAAAACTGTTTTTT | TRBJ1-4 | TRBV27 | 16 | NA | TRBD1
CASSPWTGGNEQFF | TGTGCCAGCAGCCCATGGACAGGGGGCAATGAGCAGTTCTTC | TRBJ2-1 | TRBV12-3/TRBV12-4 | 14 | many | TRBD1
CSVWWTGPSGANVLTF | TGCAGCGTCTGGTGGACAGGACCCTCTGGGGCCAACGTCCTGACTTTC | TRBJ2-6 | TRBV29-1 | 16 | many | TRBD1
CAISVVGQETQYF | TGTGCCATCAGTGTTGTGGGGCAAGAGACCCAGTACTTC | TRBJ2-5 | TRBV10-3 | 13 | many | NA
CASSQDLAREGTQYF | TGTGCCAGCAGCCAAGATCTTGCGAGAGAAGGGACCCAGTACTTC | TRBJ2-5 | TRBV3-1 | 15 | many | NA
CASSSRDRGYEKLFF | TGTGCCAGCAGTTCCCGGGACAGGGGTTATGAAAAACTGTTTTTT | TRBJ1-4 | TRBV12-3/TRBV12-4 | 15 | few | TRBD1
CASSYSPGGGNEQFF | TGTGCCAGCAGTTATAGCCCGGGGGGAGGCAATGAGCAGTTCTTC | TRBJ2-1 | TRBV12-3/TRBV12-4 | 15 | NA | TRBD2
CSAMLGGAYNEQFF | TGCAGTGCAATGCTCGGGGGCGCCTACAATGAGCAGTTCTTC | TRBJ2-1 | TRBV20-1 | 14 | NA | NA
CATSRFSGQSTYEQFF | TGTGCCACCAGCAGATTTTCGGGACAGAGTACCTACGAGCAGTTCTTC | TRBJ2-1 | TRBV15 | 16 | NA | TRBD1
CASSPSVGSYNEQFF | TGCGCCAGCAGCCCCTCAGTTGGCTCCTACAATGAGCAGTTCTTC | TRBJ2-1 | TRBV4-3 | 15 | NA | NA